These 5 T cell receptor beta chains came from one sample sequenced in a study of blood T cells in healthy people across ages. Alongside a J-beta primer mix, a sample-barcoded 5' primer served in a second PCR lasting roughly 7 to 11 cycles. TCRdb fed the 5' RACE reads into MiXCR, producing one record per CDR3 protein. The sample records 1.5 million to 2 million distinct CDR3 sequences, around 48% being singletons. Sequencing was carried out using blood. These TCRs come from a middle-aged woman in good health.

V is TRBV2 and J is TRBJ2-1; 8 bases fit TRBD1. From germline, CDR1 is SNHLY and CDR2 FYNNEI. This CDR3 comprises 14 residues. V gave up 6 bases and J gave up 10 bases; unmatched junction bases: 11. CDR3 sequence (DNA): TGTGCCAGCAGGCCGGGACAGGTCCCCGGAGAGCAGTTCTTC. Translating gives CASRPGQVPGEQFF.

CDR3 nucleotides: TGCAGTGCTAGGGATCTTACAGAGGCGGCCAAAAACATTCAGTACTTC. This encodes CSARDLTEAAKNIQYF. This rearrangement joins TRBV20-1 to TRBJ2-4, with D hard to call. There are 16 residues in the CDR3. CDR1 is DFQATT, CDR2 SNEGSKA, per germline (reference sequence). The V gene lost 3 bases and the J gene lost 1 base, with 16 bases spanning the gap.

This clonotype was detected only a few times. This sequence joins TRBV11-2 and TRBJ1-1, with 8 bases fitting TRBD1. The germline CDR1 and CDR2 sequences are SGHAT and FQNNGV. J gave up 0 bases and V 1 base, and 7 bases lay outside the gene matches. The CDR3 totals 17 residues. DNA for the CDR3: TGTGCCAGCAGCTTAGTGGGCAGGGGGCGAATGAACACTGAAGCTTTCTTT. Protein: CASSLVGRGRMNTEAFF.

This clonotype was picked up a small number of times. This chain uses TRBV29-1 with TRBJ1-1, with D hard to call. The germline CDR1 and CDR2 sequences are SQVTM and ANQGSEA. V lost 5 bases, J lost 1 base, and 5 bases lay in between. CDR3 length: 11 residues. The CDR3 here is CSVTANTEAFF. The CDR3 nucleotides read TGCAGCGTTACAGCGAACACTGAAGCTTTCTTT.

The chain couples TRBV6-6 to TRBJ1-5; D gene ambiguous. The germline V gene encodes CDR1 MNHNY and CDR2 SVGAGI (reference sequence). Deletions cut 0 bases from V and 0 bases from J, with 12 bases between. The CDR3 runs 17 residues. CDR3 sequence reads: CASSYSSTVYSNQPQHF. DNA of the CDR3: TGTGCCAGCAGTTACTCGAGCACAGTCTATAGCAATCAGCCCCAGCATTTT.